This T cell receptor beta chain was sequenced for a study of T cells in Graves' hyperthyroidism and ophthalmopathy. Findings and caveats of the study: Ophthalmopathy prediction by the model preceded onset by a median approximately six months.

Stability of Graves' hyperthyroidism was defined as absent ophthalmopathy progression within 18 months. Patients between 18 and 65 years old had hyperthyroidism, newly diagnosed and lasting under 2 months. Points on this clonotype: The antigen remains undetermined.

TCR beta CDR3 region amplification was performed from RNA transcripts. The HTBI primer set served for first-round RT-PCR of the TCR CDR3. One entry per CDR3 protein results from TCRdb running MiXCR on the multiplex PCR reads. Of roughly 660,000 distinct CDR3 sequences in the sample, approximately 15% were seen once. Trimming stripped 5 bases from V and 0 bases from J, with 17 bases between. The germline V gene encodes CDR1 LNHDA and CDR2 SQIVND (reference sequence). The length of the CDR3 is 16 residues. This chain uses TRBV19 with TRBJ2-7; maybe TRBD2 (6 bases). The clonotype was recovered from a man aged 50-60 years with Graves' hyperthyroidism. The sequenced sample consisted of blood. The CDR3 here is CASSRGSSVYSYEQYF. The DNA of the CDR3 is TGTGCCAGTAGTCGGGGGTCTAGCGTTTACTCCTACGAGCAGTACTTC.